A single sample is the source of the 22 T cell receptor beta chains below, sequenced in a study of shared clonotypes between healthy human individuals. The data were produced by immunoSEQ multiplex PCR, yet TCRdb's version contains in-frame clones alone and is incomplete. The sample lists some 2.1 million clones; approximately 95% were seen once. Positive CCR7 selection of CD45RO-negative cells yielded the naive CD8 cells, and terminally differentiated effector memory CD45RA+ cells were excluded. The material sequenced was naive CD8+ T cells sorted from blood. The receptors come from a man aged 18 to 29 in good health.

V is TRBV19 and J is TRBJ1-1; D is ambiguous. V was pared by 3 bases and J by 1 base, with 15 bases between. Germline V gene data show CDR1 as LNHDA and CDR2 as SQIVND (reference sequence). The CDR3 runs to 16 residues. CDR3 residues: CASSIYEGRENTEAFF. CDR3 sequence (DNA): TGTGCCAGTAGTATTTACGAGGGTCGGGAGAACACTGAAGCTTTCTTT.

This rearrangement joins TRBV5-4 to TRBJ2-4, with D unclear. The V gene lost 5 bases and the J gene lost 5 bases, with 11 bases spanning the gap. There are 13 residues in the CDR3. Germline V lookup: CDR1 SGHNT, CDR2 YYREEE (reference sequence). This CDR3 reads CASSGWTENIQYF. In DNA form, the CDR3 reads TGTGCCAGCAGTGGCTGGACGGAAAACATTCAGTACTTC.

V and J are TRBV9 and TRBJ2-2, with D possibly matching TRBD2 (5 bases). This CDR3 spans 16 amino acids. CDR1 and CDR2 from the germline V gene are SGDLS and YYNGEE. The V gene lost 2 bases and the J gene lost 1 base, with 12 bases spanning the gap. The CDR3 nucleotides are TGTGCCAGCAGCGTCGCCTCCGGGGAGAACACCGGGGAGCTGTTTTTT. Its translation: CASSVASGENTGELFF.

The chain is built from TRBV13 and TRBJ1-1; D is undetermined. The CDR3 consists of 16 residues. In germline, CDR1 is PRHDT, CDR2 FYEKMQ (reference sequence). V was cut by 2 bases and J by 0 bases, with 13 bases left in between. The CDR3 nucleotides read TGTGCCAGCAGCTTAAGGGAAGTGGAAATGAACACTGAAGCTTTCTTT. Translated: CASSLREVEMNTEAFF.

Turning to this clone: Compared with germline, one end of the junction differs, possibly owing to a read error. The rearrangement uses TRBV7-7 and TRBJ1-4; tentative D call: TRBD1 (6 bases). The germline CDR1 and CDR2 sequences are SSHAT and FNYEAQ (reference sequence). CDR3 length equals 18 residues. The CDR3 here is CASSYGYPPGQRNEKLFF. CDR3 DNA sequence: TGTGCTAGCAGCTACGGTTATCCTCCGGGACAACGTAATGAAAAACTGTTTTTT.

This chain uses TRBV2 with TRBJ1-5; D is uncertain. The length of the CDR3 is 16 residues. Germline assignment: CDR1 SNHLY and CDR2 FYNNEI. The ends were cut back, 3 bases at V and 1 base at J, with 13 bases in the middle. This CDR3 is CASSDGAGFSNQPQHF. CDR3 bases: TGTGCCAGCAGTGATGGAGCAGGTTTCAGCAATCAGCCCCAGCATTTT. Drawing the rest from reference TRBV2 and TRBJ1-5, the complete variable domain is EPEVTQTPSHQVTQMGQEVILRCVPISNHLYFYWYRQILGQKVEFLVSFYNNEISEKSEIFDDQFSVERPDGSNFTLKIRSTKLEDSAMYFCASSDGAGFSNQPQHFGDGTRLSIL.

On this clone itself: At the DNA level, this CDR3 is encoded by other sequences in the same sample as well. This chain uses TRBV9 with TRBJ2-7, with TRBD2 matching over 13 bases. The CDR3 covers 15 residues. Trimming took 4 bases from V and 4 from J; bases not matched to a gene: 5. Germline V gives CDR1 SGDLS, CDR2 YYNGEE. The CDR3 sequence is CASSPRLAGGYEQYF. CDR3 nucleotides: TGTGCCAGCAGCCCCCGACTAGCGGGAGGATACGAGCAGTACTTC.

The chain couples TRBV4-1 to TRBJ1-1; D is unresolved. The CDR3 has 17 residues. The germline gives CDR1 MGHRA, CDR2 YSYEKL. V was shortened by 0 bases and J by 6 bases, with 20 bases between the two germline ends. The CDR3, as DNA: TGCGCCAGCAGCCAAGATAAGGCAGCCAGGCCGGATTCTGAAGCTTTCTTT. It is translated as CASSQDKAARPDSEAFF.

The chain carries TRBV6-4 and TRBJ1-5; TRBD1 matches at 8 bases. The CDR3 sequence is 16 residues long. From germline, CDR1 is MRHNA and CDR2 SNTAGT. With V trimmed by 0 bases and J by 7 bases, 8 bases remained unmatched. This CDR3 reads CASSDSAGGAWQPQHF. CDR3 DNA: TGTGCCAGCAGTGACTCGGCAGGGGGCGCTTGGCAGCCCCAGCATTTT.

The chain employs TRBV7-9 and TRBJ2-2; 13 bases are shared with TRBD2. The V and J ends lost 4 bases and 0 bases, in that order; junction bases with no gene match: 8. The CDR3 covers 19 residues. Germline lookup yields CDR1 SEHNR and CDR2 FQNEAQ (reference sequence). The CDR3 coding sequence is TGTGCCAGCAGCTCGGGACTAGCGGGGCCGGGGGCGAACACCGGGGAGCTGTTTTTT. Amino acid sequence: CASSSGLAGPGANTGELFF.

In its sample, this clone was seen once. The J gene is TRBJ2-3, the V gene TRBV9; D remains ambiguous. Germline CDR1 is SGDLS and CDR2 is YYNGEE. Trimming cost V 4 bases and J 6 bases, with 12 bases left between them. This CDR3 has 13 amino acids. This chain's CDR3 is CASSPTDWDTQYF. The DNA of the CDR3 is TGTGCCAGCAGCCCGACTGATTGGGATACGCAGTATTTT.

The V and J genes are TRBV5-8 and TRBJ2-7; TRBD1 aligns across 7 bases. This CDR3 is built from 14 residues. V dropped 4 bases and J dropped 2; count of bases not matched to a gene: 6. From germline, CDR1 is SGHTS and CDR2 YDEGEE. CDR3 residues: CASSHDRVPYEQYF. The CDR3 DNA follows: TGTGCCAGCAGCCACGACAGGGTCCCCTACGAGCAGTACTTC.

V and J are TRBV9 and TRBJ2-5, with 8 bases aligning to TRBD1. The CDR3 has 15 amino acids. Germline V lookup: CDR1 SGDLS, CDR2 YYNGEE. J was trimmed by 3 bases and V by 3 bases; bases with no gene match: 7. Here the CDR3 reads CASSDSTGVKETQYF. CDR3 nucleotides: TGTGCCAGCAGCGACTCGACAGGGGTTAAAGAGACCCAGTACTTC.

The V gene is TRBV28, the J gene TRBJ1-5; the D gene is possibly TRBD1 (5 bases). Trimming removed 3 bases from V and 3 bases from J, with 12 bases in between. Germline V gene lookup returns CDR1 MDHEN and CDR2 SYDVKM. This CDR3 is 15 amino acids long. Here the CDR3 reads CASSFVGDLNQPQHF. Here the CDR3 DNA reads TGTGCCAGCAGTTTTGTGGGGGACCTCAATCAGCCCCAGCATTTT.

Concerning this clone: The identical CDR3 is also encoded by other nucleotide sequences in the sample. The CDR3 loop reads CASTGTGELFF. The CDR3, as DNA: TGTGCCAGCACAGGAACCGGGGAGCTGTTTTTT. The chain recombines TRBV27 with TRBJ2-2; D is ambiguous. V dropped 7 bases and J dropped 5 bases, with 5 bases sitting between them. CDR1 and CDR2 from the germline V gene are MNHEY and SMNVEV (reference sequence). CDR3 size: 11 residues.

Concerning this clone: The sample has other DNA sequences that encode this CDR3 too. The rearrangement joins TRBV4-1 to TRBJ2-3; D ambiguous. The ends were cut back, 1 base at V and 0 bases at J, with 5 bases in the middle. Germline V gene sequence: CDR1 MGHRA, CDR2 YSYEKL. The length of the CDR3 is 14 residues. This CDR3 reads CASSQGVSTDTQYF. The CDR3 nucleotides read TGCGCCAGCAGCCAAGGGGTTAGCACAGATACGCAGTATTTT.

In DNA form, the CDR3 reads TGCGCCAGCAGCCAAGATTCGTATTTTGGGGGTAAAGGCAATCAGCCCCAGCATTTT. It yields the protein CASSQDSYFGGKGNQPQHF. The chain has TRBV4-1 and TRBJ1-5; a possible D gene is TRBD1 (5 bases). Trimming removed 0 bases at V and 2 bases at J, with 20 bases between. This CDR3 has 19 residues. CDR1 and CDR2 (germline): MGHRA, YSYEKL.

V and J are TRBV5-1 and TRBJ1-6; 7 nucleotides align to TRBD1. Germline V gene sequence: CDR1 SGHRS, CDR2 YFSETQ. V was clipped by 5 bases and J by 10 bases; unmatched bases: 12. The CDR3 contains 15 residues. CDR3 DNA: TGCGCCAGCAGTTCAAACACAGGGGAGGAATCACCCCTCCACTTT. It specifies CASSSNTGEESPLHF.

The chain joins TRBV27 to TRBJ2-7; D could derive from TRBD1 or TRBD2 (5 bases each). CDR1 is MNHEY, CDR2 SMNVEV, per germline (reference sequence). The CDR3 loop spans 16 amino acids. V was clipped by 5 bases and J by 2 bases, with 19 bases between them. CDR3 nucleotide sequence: TGTGCCAGCAGTCAATCTAAAGGGACCATAGCCTACGAGCAGTACTTC. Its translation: CASSQSKGTIAYEQYF.

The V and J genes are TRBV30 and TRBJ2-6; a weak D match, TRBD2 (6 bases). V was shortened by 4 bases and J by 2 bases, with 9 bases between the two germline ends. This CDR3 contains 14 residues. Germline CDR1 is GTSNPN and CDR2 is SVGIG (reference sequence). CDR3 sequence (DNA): TGTGCCTGGAAAGGGACTCCTGGGGCCAACGTCCTGACTTTC. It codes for CAWKGTPGANVLTF.

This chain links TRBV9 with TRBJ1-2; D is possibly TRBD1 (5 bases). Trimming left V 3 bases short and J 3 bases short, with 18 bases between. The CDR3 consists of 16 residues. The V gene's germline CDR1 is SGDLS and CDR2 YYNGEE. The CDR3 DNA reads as TGTGCCAGCAGCGACGCCTCGGGACCCAGGGACTATGGCTACACCTTC. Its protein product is CASSDASGPRDYGYTF.

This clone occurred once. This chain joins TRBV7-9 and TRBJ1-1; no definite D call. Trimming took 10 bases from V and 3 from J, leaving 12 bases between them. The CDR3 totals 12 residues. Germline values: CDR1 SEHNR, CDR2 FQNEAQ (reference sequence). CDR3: CAIQRADTEAFF. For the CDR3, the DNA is TGTGCCATCCAGCGAGCGGACACTGAAGCTTTCTTT.